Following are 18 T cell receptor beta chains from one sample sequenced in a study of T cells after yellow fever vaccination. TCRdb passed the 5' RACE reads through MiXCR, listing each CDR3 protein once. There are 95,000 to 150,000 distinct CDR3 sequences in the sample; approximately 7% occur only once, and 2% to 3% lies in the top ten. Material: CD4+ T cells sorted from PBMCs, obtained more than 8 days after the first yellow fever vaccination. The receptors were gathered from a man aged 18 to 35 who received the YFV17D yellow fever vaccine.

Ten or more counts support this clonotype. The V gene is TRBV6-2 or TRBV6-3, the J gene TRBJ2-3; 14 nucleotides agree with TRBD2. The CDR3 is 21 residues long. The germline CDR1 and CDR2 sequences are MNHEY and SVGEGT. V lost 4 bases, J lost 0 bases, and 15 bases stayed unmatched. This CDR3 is CASSSKYETSGGAGSTDTQYF. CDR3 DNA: TGTGCCAGCAGTTCCAAATACGAGACTAGCGGGGGGGCCGGGAGCACAGATACGCAGTATTTT.

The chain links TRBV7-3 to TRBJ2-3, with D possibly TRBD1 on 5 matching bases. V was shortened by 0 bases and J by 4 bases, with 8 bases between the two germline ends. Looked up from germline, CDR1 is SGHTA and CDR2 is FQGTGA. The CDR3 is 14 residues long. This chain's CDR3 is CASSLTSGPDTQYF. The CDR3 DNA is TGTGCCAGCAGCTTAACGTCAGGGCCAGATACGCAGTATTTT.

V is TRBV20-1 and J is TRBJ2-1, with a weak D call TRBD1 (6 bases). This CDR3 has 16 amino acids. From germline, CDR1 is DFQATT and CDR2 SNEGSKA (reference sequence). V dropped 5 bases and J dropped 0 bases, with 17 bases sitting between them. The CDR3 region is CSAEREGEGSYNEQFF. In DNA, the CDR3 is TGCAGTGCTGAGAGAGAGGGGGAAGGCTCCTACAATGAGCAGTTCTTC.

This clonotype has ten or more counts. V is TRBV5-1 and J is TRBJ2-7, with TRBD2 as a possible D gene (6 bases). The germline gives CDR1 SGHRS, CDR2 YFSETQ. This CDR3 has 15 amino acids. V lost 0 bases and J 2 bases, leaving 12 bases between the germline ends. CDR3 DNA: TGCGCCAGCAGCTTGGGGACGACGGGAGCCTACGAGCAGTACGTC. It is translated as CASSLGTTGAYEQYV.

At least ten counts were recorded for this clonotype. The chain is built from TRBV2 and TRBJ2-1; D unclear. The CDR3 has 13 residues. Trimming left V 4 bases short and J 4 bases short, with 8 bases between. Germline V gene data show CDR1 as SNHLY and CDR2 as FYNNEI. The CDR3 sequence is CASSAAEYNEQFF. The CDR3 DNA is TGTGCCAGCAGTGCCGCGGAATACAATGAGCAGTTCTTC.

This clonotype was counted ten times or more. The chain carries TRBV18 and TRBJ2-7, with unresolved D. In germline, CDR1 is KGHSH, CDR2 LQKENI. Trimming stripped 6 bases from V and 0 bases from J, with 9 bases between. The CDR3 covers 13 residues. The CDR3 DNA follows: TGTGCCAGCTCCCCTCAGAGCTCCTACGAGCAGTACTTC. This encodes CASSPQSSYEQYF. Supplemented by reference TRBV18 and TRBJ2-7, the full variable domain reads NAGVMQNPRHLVRRRGQEARLRCSPMKGHSHVYWYRQLPEEGLKFMVYLQKENIIDESGMPKERFSAEFPKEGPSILRIQQVVRGDSAAYFCASSPQSSYEQYFGPGTRLTVT.

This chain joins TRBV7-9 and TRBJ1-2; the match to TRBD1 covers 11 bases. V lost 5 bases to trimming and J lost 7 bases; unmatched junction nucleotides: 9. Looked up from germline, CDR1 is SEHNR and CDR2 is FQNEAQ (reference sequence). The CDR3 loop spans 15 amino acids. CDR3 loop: CASSPGQGARGGYTF. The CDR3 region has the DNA TGTGCCAGCAGCCCAGGACAGGGGGCGCGGGGTGGCTACACCTTC.

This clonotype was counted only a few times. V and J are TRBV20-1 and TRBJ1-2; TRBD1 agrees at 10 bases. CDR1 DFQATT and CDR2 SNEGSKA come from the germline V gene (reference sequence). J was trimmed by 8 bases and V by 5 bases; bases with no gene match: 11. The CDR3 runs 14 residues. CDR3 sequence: CSALKTGGYGGYTF. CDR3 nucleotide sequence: TGCAGTGCTCTGAAGACAGGGGGCTATGGGGGCTACACCTTC.

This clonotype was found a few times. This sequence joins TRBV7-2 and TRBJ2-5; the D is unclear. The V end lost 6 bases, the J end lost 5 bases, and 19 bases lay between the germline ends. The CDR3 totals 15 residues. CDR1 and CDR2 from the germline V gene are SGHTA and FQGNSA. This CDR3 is CASSPRRLSRETQYF. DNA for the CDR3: TGTGCCAGCAGTCCCCGACGCCTATCGCGGGAGACCCAGTACTTC.

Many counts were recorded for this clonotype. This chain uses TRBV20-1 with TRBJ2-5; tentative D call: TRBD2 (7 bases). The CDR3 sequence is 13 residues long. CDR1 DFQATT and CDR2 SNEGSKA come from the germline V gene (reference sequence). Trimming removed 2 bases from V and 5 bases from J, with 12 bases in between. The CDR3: CSARIRGGETQYF. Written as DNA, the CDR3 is TGCAGTGCTAGAATCAGGGGAGGGGAGACCCAGTACTTC.

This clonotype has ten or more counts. The CDR3 nucleotides are TGTGCCACCCACAGGTCTGGCGGGGGGGCTAATGAGCAGTTCTTC. This codes for CATHRSGGGANEQFF. The chain links TRBV28 to TRBJ2-1; 9 nucleotides agree with TRBD2. Trimming removed 10 bases from V and 7 bases from J; junction bases left unmatched: 14. CDR1 and CDR2 from the germline V gene are MDHEN and SYDVKM. The CDR3 spans 15 residues.

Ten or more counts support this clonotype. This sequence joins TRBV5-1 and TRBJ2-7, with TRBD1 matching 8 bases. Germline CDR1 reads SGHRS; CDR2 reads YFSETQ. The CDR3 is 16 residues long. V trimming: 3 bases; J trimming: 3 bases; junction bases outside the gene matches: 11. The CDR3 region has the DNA TGCGCCAGCAGCTGGACCCCCGGGACAGGCAACTACGAGCAGTACTTC. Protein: CASSWTPGTGNYEQYF.

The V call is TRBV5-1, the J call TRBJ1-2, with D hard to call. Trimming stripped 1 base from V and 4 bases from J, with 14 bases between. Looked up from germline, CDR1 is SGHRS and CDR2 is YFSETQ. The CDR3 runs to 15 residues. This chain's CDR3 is CASSLRQAGGYGYTF. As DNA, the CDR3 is TGCGCCAGCAGCTTGCGCCAGGCTGGTGGCTATGGCTACACCTTC.

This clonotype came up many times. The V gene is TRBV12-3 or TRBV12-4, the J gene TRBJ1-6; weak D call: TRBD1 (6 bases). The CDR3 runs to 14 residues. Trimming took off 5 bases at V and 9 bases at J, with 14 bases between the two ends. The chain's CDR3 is CASSGGPGLSPLHF. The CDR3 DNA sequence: TGTGCCAGCAGTGGGGGCCCCGGGCTTTCACCCCTCCACTTT.

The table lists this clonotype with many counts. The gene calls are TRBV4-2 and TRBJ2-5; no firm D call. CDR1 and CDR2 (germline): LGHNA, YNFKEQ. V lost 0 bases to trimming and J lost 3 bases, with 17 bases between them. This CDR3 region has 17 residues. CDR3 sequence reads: CASSQDKVVRFKETQYF. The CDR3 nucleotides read TGTGCCAGCAGCCAAGATAAGGTGGTACGGTTCAAAGAGACCCAGTACTTC.

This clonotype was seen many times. The CDR3 reads CSVVWGQTHTGELFF. Here the CDR3 DNA reads TGCAGCGTTGTATGGGGGCAGACTCACACCGGGGAGCTGTTTTTT. The rearrangement links TRBV29-1 to TRBJ2-2, with D possibly being TRBD1 (6 bases). The germline V gene has CDR1 SQVTM and CDR2 ANQGSEA. This CDR3 is 15 amino acids long. Trimming removed 4 bases at V and 3 bases at J, with 15 bases between.

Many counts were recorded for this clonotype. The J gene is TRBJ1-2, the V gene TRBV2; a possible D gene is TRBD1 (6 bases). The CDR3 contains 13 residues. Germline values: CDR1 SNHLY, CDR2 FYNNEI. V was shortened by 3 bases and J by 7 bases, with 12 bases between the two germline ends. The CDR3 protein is CASSDRGGGGYTF. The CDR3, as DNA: TGTGCCAGCAGTGACAGGGGAGGCGGTGGCTACACCTTC.

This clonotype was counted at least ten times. This chain's CDR3 is CASSLVLAGSLEQYF. The CDR3 bases are TGTGCCAGCAGCTTAGTACTAGCGGGGTCCCTCGAGCAGTACTTC. The chain is built from TRBV7-2 and TRBJ2-7; 10 nucleotides agree with TRBD2. The CDR3 length is 15 residues. Losses at the gene ends were 1 base for V and 6 bases for J; bases not matched to a gene: 6. Germline V CDR1 and CDR2: SGHTA, FQGNSA.